This T cell receptor (beta chain) comes out of a study of cytomegalovirus exposure and HLA in healthy donors. Germline V gene sequence: CDR1 SGHDT, CDR2 YYEEEE. After removal of 4 bases from V and 2 bases from J, the junction contained 6 bases not matched to a gene. The CDR3 consists of 15 residues. The PCR was carried out with 60 Vbeta primers and 13 Jbeta primers. Some clones are missing from TCRdb's copy, which holds only in-frame ones; the method was immunoSEQ multiplex PCR. Found here are some 150,000 clones, about 68% of them singletons; the top ten hold roughly 2%. The sequence was obtained from a man in his thirties or forties in good health and CMV-seronegative. The rearrangement joins TRBV5-6 to TRBJ2-7, with 10 bases identical to TRBD1. Sequencing was done on a sample of PBMCs. As DNA, the CDR3 is TGTGCCAGCAGCGCAACCGGGACAGGGGCCTACGAGCAGTACTTC. Its protein is CASSATGTGAYEQYF. Combining the CDR3 with reference TRBV5-6 and TRBJ2-7 gives the whole variable domain DAGVTQSPTHLIKTRGQQVTLRCSPKSGHDTVSWYQQALGQGPQFIFQYYEEEERQRGNFPDRFSGHQFPNYSSELNVNALLLGDSALYLCASSATGTGAYEQYFGPGTRLTVT.